Presented here are 10 T cell receptor beta chains from one specimen sequenced in a study of blood T cell repertoires in COVID-19 (dated by TCRdb to 2018 to 2020). The library was produced with the immunoSEQ multiplex PCR assay. In its TCRdb copy, this immuneACCESS table keeps in-frame sequences only and misses some clones. Where compared with another copy, unresolved V genes explain less than half of these, and the others have no known cause. The table for this sample lists about 180,000 clones; approximately 83% of them were counted only once. Approximately 10% of the sample is held by the ten biggest clonotypes. The sample was peripheral blood. Receptor source: a human donor with active or convalescent COVID-19. The donor label of this sample is uncertain.

With respect to this clone: In the same sample, other DNA sequences code for this CDR3. V is TRBV19 and J is TRBJ2-2, with TRBD1 matching over 9 bases. J gave up 3 bases and V 6 bases, and 2 bases lay outside the gene matches. The CDR3 has 14 amino acids. Per the germline V gene, CDR1 is LNHDA and CDR2 is SQIVND (reference sequence). The CDR3 loop reads CASRRDRDTGELFF. The CDR3 coding sequence is TGTGCCAGTAGACGGGACAGGGACACCGGGGAGCTGTTTTTT. The full variable domain, completed using reference TRBV19 and TRBJ2-2, is DGGITQSPKYLFRKEGQNVTLSCEQNLNHDAMYWYRQDPGQGLRLIYYSQIVNDFQKGDIAEGYSVSREKKESFPLTVTSAQKNPTAFYLCASRRDRDTGELFFGEGSRLTVL.

This sequence joins TRBV19 and TRBJ1-5; no clear D. Trimming left V 2 bases short and J 3 bases short, with 11 bases between. This CDR3 comprises 15 residues. Germline CDR1 LNHDA, CDR2 SQIVND (reference sequence). CDR3 in DNA: TGTGCCAGTAGTATATTCGGGTTATCCAATCAGCCCCAGCATTTT. This gives the protein CASSIFGLSNQPQHF.

The chain recombines TRBV7-8 with TRBJ1-2; tentatively, D is TRBD1 (5 bases). Germline V gene lookup returns CDR1 SGHVS and CDR2 FQNEAQ. Deletions cut 5 bases from V and 2 bases from J, with 15 bases between. The CDR3 is 15 amino acids. For the CDR3, the DNA is TGTGCCAGCAGCCCCGTCCCCACAGGAAACTATGGCTACACCTTC. Amino acids: CASSPVPTGNYGYTF.

The V and J genes are TRBV3-1 (or the pseudogene TRBV3-2) and TRBJ2-4, with TRBD1 matching 8 bases. The ends lost 3 bases at V and 1 base at J; junction bases unmatched: 14. This CDR3 is built from 19 residues. The V gene's germline CDR1 is LGHDT and CDR2 YNNKEL (reference sequence). Here the CDR3 reads CASSQEPGGAVWAKNIQYF. In DNA, the CDR3 is TGTGCCAGCAGCCAGGAGCCAGGGGGCGCAGTATGGGCCAAAAACATTCAGTACTTC.

The rearrangement uses TRBV18 and TRBJ2-7; D possibly corresponds to TRBD2 (6 bases). The CDR3 has 16 amino acids. CDR1 KGHSH and CDR2 LQKENI come from the germline V gene. V was shortened by 2 bases and J by 1 base, with 15 bases between the two germline ends. In DNA, the CDR3 is TGTGCCAGCTCACCATTTACCGGCGGGATATCCTACGAGCAGTACTTC. Translation: CASSPFTGGISYEQYF. Full variable domain (missing parts from reference TRBV18 and TRBJ2-7): NAGVMQNPRHLVRRRGQEARLRCSPMKGHSHVYWYRQLPEEGLKFMVYLQKENIIDESGMPKERFSAEFPKEGPSILRIQQVVRGDSAAYFCASSPFTGGISYEQYFGPGTRLTVT.

The rearrangement links TRBV5-1 to TRBJ2-7, with a weak D call TRBD2 (5 bases). This CDR3 spans 14 amino acids. V dropped 3 bases and J dropped 7 bases, with 17 bases sitting between them. Germline CDR1 is SGHRS and CDR2 is YFSETQ. Here the CDR3 reads CASSSLGPGREQYF. The CDR3 DNA sequence: TGCGCCAGCAGCTCTCTTGGGCCGGGAAGGGAGCAGTACTTC.

The rearrangement uses TRBV6-5 and TRBJ2-3; TRBD1 might be the D (5 bases). The CDR3 consists of 14 residues. Looked up from germline, CDR1 is MNHEY and CDR2 is SVGAGI. Trimming cost V 8 bases and J 6 bases, with 18 bases left between them. The CDR3 coding sequence is TGTGCCAGCGGGGCTGAAGGCGTCGGGGATACGCAGTATTTT. Its protein product is CASGAEGVGDTQYF.

The chain's CDR3 is CASFLGRGGTGELFF. The DNA of the CDR3 is TGTGCCAGCTTCCTTGGGCGGGGGGGCACCGGGGAGCTGTTTTTT. This sequence joins TRBV2 and TRBJ2-2, with 9 bases identical to TRBD2. V was pared by 8 bases and J by 4 bases, with 8 bases of the junction left unmatched. This CDR3 is built from 15 residues. Per germline, CDR1 SNHLY and CDR2 FYNNEI.

This clone was seen a single time. The chain couples TRBV5-4 to TRBJ1-1; the D gene is possibly TRBD1 (5 bases). Germline CDR1 and CDR2: SGHNT and YYREEE (reference sequence). V was clipped by 0 bases and J by 5 bases, with 14 bases between them. CDR3 length: 15 amino acids. CDR3: CASSLVAGGGTEAFF. The CDR3 DNA reads as TGTGCCAGCAGCTTGGTAGCTGGTGGGGGGACTGAAGCTTTCTTT.

The V gene is TRBV7-2, the J gene TRBJ2-7; 12 bases are a match to TRBD2. The CDR3 length is 15 residues. V was pared by 4 bases and J by 1 base, with 2 bases of the junction left unmatched. Germline V lookup: CDR1 SGHTA, CDR2 FQGNSA. CDR3 DNA sequence: TGTGCCAGCAGCTCCGGACTAGCGGGGTCCTACGAGCAGTACTTC. Its protein product is CASSSGLAGSYEQYF. Full variable domain (remainder filled in from reference TRBV7-2 and TRBJ2-7): GAGVSQSPSNKVTEKGKDVELRCDPISGHTALYWYRQSLGQGLEFLIYFQGNSAPDKSGLPSDRFSAERTGGSVSTLTIQRTQQEDSAVYLCASSSGLAGSYEQYFGPGTRLTVT.